Below, 26 T cell receptor beta chains from the same sample are listed, as sequenced in a study of cytomegalovirus exposure and HLA in healthy donors (dated by TCRdb to 2015 to 2018). The method behind the library was the immunoSEQ multiplex PCR assay. For the multiplex PCR, a mixture combining 60 forward primers for TCR Vbeta segments and 13 reverse primers for TCR Jbeta segments was used. The clones in this table, taken by TCRdb from immuneACCESS, are in-frame only. Not every clone is retained; where verified, under half of the shortfall comes from an unresolved V gene, and the cause of the rest is unknown. The sample profile shows about 150,000 clones; around 78% of them were found once. Together, the top ten hold less than 15% of the sample. The specimen was PBMCs. Every receptor here comes from a woman in her forties or fifties in good health and CMV-seropositive.

V usage is TRBV11-2 and J usage is TRBJ1-1, with TRBD1 matching over 10 bases. Germline V gene lookup returns CDR1 SGHAT and CDR2 FQNNGV. The CDR3 sequence is 16 residues long. Trimming took 5 bases from V and 1 from J; bases not matched to a gene: 7. CDR3 in DNA: TGTGCCAGCAGCCCCCGGACAGGGGGAGGGAACACTGAAGCTTTCTTT. Translation: CASSPRTGGGNTEAFF.

The chain combines TRBV18 with TRBJ1-2; 7 bases match TRBD1. Germline trimming cut 0 bases from V and 3 bases from J; bases unmatched to any gene: 4. The CDR3 extends over 15 amino acids. Germline CDR1 is KGHSH and CDR2 is LQKENI. The CDR3 protein is CASSPPTGRDYGYTF. CDR3 nucleotides: TGTGCCAGCTCACCACCGACAGGGCGAGACTATGGCTACACCTTC.

V usage is TRBV29-1 and J usage is TRBJ2-7, with D perhaps TRBD1 (6 bases). The germline gives CDR1 SQVTM, CDR2 ANQGSEA. Trimming cost V 4 bases and J 2 bases, with 12 bases left between them. This CDR3 is built from 13 residues. The CDR3 DNA reads TGCAGCGTTGCGAGGGGGATTACCTACGAGCAGTACTTC. It specifies CSVARGITYEQYF.

The chain uses TRBV30 and TRBJ2-2; TRBD2 aligns across 10 bases. Trimming at V came to 2 bases and at J to 2 bases, leaving 5 bases not matched to a gene. This CDR3 region has 16 residues. The germline CDR1 and CDR2 sequences are GTSNPN and SVGIG (reference sequence). CDR3 bases: TGTGCCTGGAGTCACCTAGCGGGGGTAAACACCGGGGAGCTGTTTTTT. It specifies CAWSHLAGVNTGELFF.

The chain recombines TRBV19 with TRBJ1-2; 10 bases are shared with TRBD1. V lost 6 bases to trimming and J lost 4 bases; unmatched junction nucleotides: 2. CDR3 length: 13 residues. Germline CDR1 is LNHDA and CDR2 is SQIVND (reference sequence). As DNA, the CDR3 is TGTGCCAGTAGGGACAGGGGGGGCTATGGCTACACCTTC. Translation: CASRDRGGYGYTF.

This chain uses TRBV4-2 with TRBJ1-1, with D tentatively TRBD1 (5 bases). The CDR3 totals 14 residues. Germline V gives CDR1 LGHNA, CDR2 YNFKEQ. Trimming cost V 4 bases and J 1 base, with 10 bases left between them. Written as DNA, the CDR3 is TGTGCCAGCAGCCGCAGGGAGGGGAACACTGAAGCTTTCTTT. Its protein is CASSRREGNTEAFF.

The V call is TRBV29-1, the J call TRBJ1-3; D is perhaps TRBD1 (6 bases). From germline, CDR1 is SQVTM and CDR2 ANQGSEA. Trimming took 4 bases from V and 4 from J, leaving 14 bases between them. The CDR3 loop spans 14 amino acids. For the CDR3, the DNA is TGCAGCGTTGTTGGGGGCGCAGGGGGAAACACCATATATTTT. Its translation is CSVVGGAGGNTIYF.

V usage is TRBV7-9 and J usage is TRBJ2-2; no clear D. Germline loops: CDR1 SEHNR, CDR2 FQNEAQ (reference sequence). The CDR3 sequence is 16 residues long. The CDR3 reads CASENLGSANTGELFF. In nucleotides, the CDR3 is TGTGCGAGCGAAAATTTGGGCTCAGCGAACACCGGGGAGCTGTTTTTT.

The chain combines TRBV16 with TRBJ1-1; D perhaps matches TRBD1 (5 bases). Germline CDR1 reads KGHSY; CDR2 reads FQNENV. V was cut by 2 bases and J by 1 base, with 17 bases left in between. This CDR3 is built from 17 residues. CDR3: CASSQVVAGRGNTEAFF. DNA of the CDR3: TGTGCCAGCAGCCAAGTGGTGGCAGGGCGAGGGAACACTGAAGCTTTCTTT.

The chain couples TRBV19 to TRBJ1-3; D might be TRBD1 (6 bases). The CDR3 consists of 14 residues. V lost 6 bases to trimming and J lost 2 bases, with 11 bases between them. CDR1 is LNHDA and CDR2 is SQIVND in the germline V gene (reference sequence). CDR3 region: CASSFGGPGNTIYF. The CDR3 DNA is TGTGCCAGTAGCTTCGGGGGGCCTGGAAACACCATATATTTT.

The rearrangement joins TRBV4-2 to TRBJ2-2; TRBD2 matches 7 bases. CDR1 is LGHNA and CDR2 is YNFKEQ in the germline V gene. V trimming: 0 bases; J trimming: 6 bases; junction bases outside the gene matches: 4. The CDR3 is 15 amino acids. The CDR3, as DNA: TGTGCCAGCAGCCAAGAGAGAACTAGCGCCGGGGAGCTGTTTTTT. This gives the protein CASSQERTSAGELFF.

This clone was counted once. The chain couples TRBV7-9 to TRBJ1-6; D is unclear. This CDR3 comprises 12 residues. V was pared by 3 bases and J by 10 bases, with 7 bases between. Germline CDR1 reads SEHNR; CDR2 reads FQNEAQ (reference sequence). The DNA for the CDR3 is TGTGCCAGCAGCTTCCTAAACTCACCCCTCCACTTT. Translated: CASSFLNSPLHF.

CDR3 loop: CASSFTGGIYGYTF. Here the CDR3 DNA reads TGTGCCAGCAGTTTTACAGGGGGAATCTATGGCTACACCTTC. The V call is TRBV6-1, the J call TRBJ1-2, with 8 bases aligning to TRBD1. Germline CDR1 and CDR2: MNHNS and SASEGT. Losses at the gene ends were 5 bases for V and 4 bases for J; bases not matched to a gene: 6. The CDR3 covers 14 residues.

This clone was detected once. The V and J genes are TRBV6-8 and TRBJ1-4; D is undetermined. Trimming pared 5 bases from V and 5 bases from J, leaving 24 bases between. Per the germline V gene, CDR1 is MNHGY and CDR2 is SAAAGT. The CDR3 totals 18 residues. The CDR3 DNA reads as TGTGCCAGCAGTGAGGTACCGAGTCTCCTAGTCGACAATGAAAAACTGTTTTTT. Residues: CASSEVPSLLVDNEKLFF.

The chain combines TRBV7-9 with TRBJ1-3; the D gene is possibly TRBD1 (6 bases). Germline values: CDR1 SEHNR, CDR2 FQNEAQ (reference sequence). Trimming shortened V by 1 base and J by 0 bases, and 16 bases separated the two germline ends. This CDR3 contains 18 residues. CDR3 DNA sequence: TGTGCCAGCAGCTTAGGACGCCCCGGGACACTCTCTGGAAACACCATATATTTT. Translation: CASSLGRPGTLSGNTIYF.

The chain joins TRBV27 to TRBJ2-7; the D gene is possibly TRBD2 (5 bases). This CDR3 region has 13 residues. Germline V gives CDR1 MNHEY, CDR2 SMNVEV (reference sequence). Deletions cut 3 bases from V and 3 bases from J, with 9 bases between. This CDR3 is CASSFGNNYEQYF. CDR3 in DNA: TGTGCCAGCAGTTTCGGGAACAACTACGAGCAGTACTTC.

As concerns this clone: Other nucleotide sequences in the sample specify the same CDR3. The rearrangement joins TRBV15 to TRBJ1-5; D unresolved. Germline V gives CDR1 LNHNV, CDR2 YYDKDF (reference sequence). V shed 3 bases and J shed 5 bases, with 20 bases lying between them. This CDR3 contains 17 residues. The CDR3 loop is CATSRGAQPDFDQPQHF. The CDR3 DNA is TGTGCCACCAGCAGGGGAGCACAGCCCGATTTCGATCAGCCCCAGCATTTT.

This chain connects TRBV5-1 to TRBJ2-3, with 10 bases lining up with TRBD2. This CDR3 has 14 residues. In germline, CDR1 is SGHRS, CDR2 YFSETQ. V dropped 0 bases and J dropped 5; count of bases not matched to a gene: 0. The chain's CDR3 is CASSLVAGGDTQYF. The CDR3 bases are TGCGCCAGCAGCTTGGTAGCGGGGGGAGATACGCAGTATTTT.

The V and J genes are TRBV5-1 and TRBJ2-2; 8 nucleotides agree with TRBD1. The CDR3 length is 15 residues. The germline CDR1 and CDR2 sequences are SGHRS and YFSETQ. J was trimmed by 7 bases and V by 0 bases; bases with no gene match: 5. CDR3 residues: CASSLATGVVGELFF. The CDR3 nucleotides read TGCGCCAGCAGCTTGGCGACAGGGGTCGTCGGGGAGCTGTTTTTT. Using reference TRBV5-1 and TRBJ2-2 for the parts outside the CDR3, the full variable domain is KAGVTQTPRYLIKTRGQQVTLSCSPISGHRSVSWYQQTPGQGLQFLFEYFSETQRNKGNFPGRFSGRQFSNSRSEMNVSTLELGDSALYLCASSLATGVVGELFFGEGSRLTVL.

The chain joins TRBV5-4 to TRBJ2-1, with TRBD2 identical over 8 bases. The V segment lost 4 bases and the J segment 4 bases; nucleotides outside the gene matches: 13. The germline V gene encodes CDR1 SGHNT and CDR2 YYREEE (reference sequence). This CDR3 is 17 amino acids long. CDR3 region: CASSHGGANLQYNEQFF. DNA of the CDR3: TGTGCCAGCAGCCACGGGGGGGCCAACCTTCAGTACAATGAGCAGTTCTTC.

The V and J genes are TRBV4-2 and TRBJ2-5; no reliable D call. From germline, CDR1 is LGHNA and CDR2 YNFKEQ. Trimming took off 5 bases at V and 1 base at J, with 14 bases between the two ends. This CDR3 contains 15 residues. The CDR3 coding sequence is TGTGCCAGCAGCTTGGATCAGGCAGTCCAAGAGACCCAGTACTTC. Its translation: CASSLDQAVQETQYF.

The count of this clone is one. This chain uses TRBV6-5 with TRBJ2-7, with D possibly matching TRBD1 (6 bases). CDR1 and CDR2 from the germline V gene are MNHEY and SVGAGI. The CDR3 covers 13 residues. V shed 3 bases and J shed 7 bases, with 13 bases lying between them. The CDR3 nucleotides read TGTGCCAGCAGTTATAGGGGGTTAGGGGAGCAGTACTTC. This translates into CASSYRGLGEQYF.

The chain uses TRBV6-1 and TRBJ1-1; 9 positions match TRBD1. This CDR3 is 15 amino acids long. The V gene end was trimmed by 3 bases and the J gene end by 7 bases; junction bases not matched to a gene: 9. Germline loops: CDR1 MNHNS, CDR2 SASEGT. Written as DNA, the CDR3 is TGTGCCAGCAGTGAGCCGGGACAGGGACCTCTTGAAGCTTTCTTT. It encodes CASSEPGQGPLEAFF.

The chain has TRBV4-1 and TRBJ1-5, with a tentative D call TRBD1 (6 bases). There are 16 residues in the CDR3. Germline loops: CDR1 MGHRA, CDR2 YSYEKL. Trimming took 0 bases from V and 7 from J, leaving 16 bases between them. The CDR3 DNA reads as TGCGCCAGCAGCCAAGAGGGTTGGGGGGGCCGGCAGCCCCAGCATTTT. Translation: CASSQEGWGGRQPQHF.

The rearrangement uses TRBV5-3 and TRBJ1-5; weak D call: TRBD1 (6 bases). TRBV5-3 is recorded as an ORF, its role being uncertain. V shed 0 bases and J shed 0 bases, with 10 bases lying between them. CDR3 size: 16 residues. In DNA form, the CDR3 reads TGTGCCAGAAGCTTGGGGGGGCTGAATAGCAATCAGCCCCAGCATTTT. Encoded protein: CARSLGGLNSNQPQHF.

Details on this clone: Other nucleotide sequences in the sample specify the same CDR3. V and J are TRBV7-9 and TRBJ1-3; D uncertain. Germline assignment: CDR1 SEHNR and CDR2 FQNEAQ (reference sequence). V was clipped by 3 bases and J by 1 base, with 7 bases between them. The CDR3 spans 14 residues. The CDR3 DNA reads as TGTGCCAGCAGCTTCCTAGGATCTGGAAACACCATATATTTT. Its protein is CASSFLGSGNTIYF.